Listed below are T cell receptor beta chains from one sample, sequenced in a study of blood T cell repertoires in COVID-19. The method was immunoSEQ multiplex PCR; TCRdb's version includes in-frame clones alone and lacks a portion of them. The sample carries 200,000 to 300,000 clones, approximately 82% recorded once. Input material: peripheral blood. These receptor sequences come from a woman aged 80 or older with acute or convalescent COVID-19. CDR3s include the opening cysteine and the closing phenylalanine or tryptophan. The D gene is left open where the match is weak. Size is stated for part of the rows, as once, few or many counts, or as a class when the clone is expanded.

d_call	clone_size	j_call	v_call	cdr3_nt	cdr3_aa
TRBD2	-	TRBJ2-1	TRBV11-1	TGTGCCAGCAGCACTCGGACTAGCGGATCCTACAATGAGCAGTTCTTC	CASSTRTSGSYNEQFF
TRBD1	-	TRBJ2-7	TRBV19	TGTGCCAGTAGTACCCTCCGGACAGGGGGGGACTCCGAGCAGTACTTC	CASSTLRTGGDSEQYF
TRBD1	-	TRBJ1-1	TRBV6-2/TRBV6-3	TGTGCCAGCAGTTTTCAACCGGGACAGGGAATGATGAACACTGAAGCTTTCTTT	CASSFQPGQGMMNTEAFF
TRBD1	-	TRBJ1-1	TRBV5-1	TGCGCCAGCAGCGGTGACAGGGCCTTTGGTACTGAAGCTTTCTTT	CASSGDRAFGTEAFF
TRBD1	few	TRBJ1-5	TRBV4-1	TGCGCCAGCAGCCTCGACAGGGGCAATCAGCCCCAGCATTTT	CASSLDRGNQPQHF
TRBD1	-	TRBJ1-1	TRBV28	TGTGCCAGCAGCAGCCCGGGACAGGCACAGAACACTGAAGCTTTCTTT	CASSSPGQAQNTEAFF
-	many	TRBJ2-7	TRBV7-9	TGTGCCAGCAGCTTCCGCTCCTACGAGCAGTACTTC	CASSFRSYEQYF
TRBD1	-	TRBJ2-1	TRBV18	TGTGCCAGCTCACCACCGGGGACAGGGTACAATGAGCAGTTCTTC	CASSPPGTGYNEQFF
TRBD2	-	TRBJ2-3	TRBV7-2	TGTGCCAGCAGCTTAGGGACTAGCGGGATCGGAAGCACAGATACGCAGTATTTT	CASSLGTSGIGSTDTQYF
TRBD2	-	TRBJ2-1	TRBV4-1	TGCGCCAGCAGGCAGGGACTAGCGATCAATGAGCAGTTCTTC	CASRQGLAINEQFF
TRBD2	-	TRBJ2-7	TRBV5-4	TGTGCCAGCAGCTTGGATTCTAGCGGGAGATACGAGCAGTACTTC	CASSLDSSGRYEQYF
-	-	TRBJ2-5	TRBV6-2/TRBV6-3	TGTGCCAGCAGTTACTCGGCAGGGGGGATAGGAGAGACCCAGTACTTC	CASSYSAGGIGETQYF
-	-	TRBJ1-2	TRBV19	TGTGCCAGTAGTATCGGGGGTTATAACTATGGCTACACCTTC	CASSIGGYNYGYTF
TRBD1	many	TRBJ2-2	TRBV7-3	TGTGCCAGCAGCTTAATCCCGGGACAGGGTATCGGGGAGCTGTTTTTT	CASSLIPGQGIGELFF
-	-	TRBJ2-5	TRBV5-1	TGCGCCAGCAGCTTGGAGGGGCCACAAGAGACCCAGTACTTC	CASSLEGPQETQYF
TRBD2	-	TRBJ2-1	TRBV5-5	TGTGCCAGCAGCTTCCAGCGGGATACGTTCTTC	CASSFQRDTFF
-	-	TRBJ1-6	TRBV6-5	TGTGCCGGCCAGGGGTATTATAATTCACCCCTCCACTTT	CAGQGYYNSPLHF
TRBD1	-	TRBJ1-6	TRBV7-2	TGTGCCAGCAGCATCCGGGACAGGGGTTCACCCCTCCACTTT	CASSIRDRGSPLHF
TRBD1	-	TRBJ1-4	TRBV3-1/TRBV3-2	TGTGCCAGCAGCGATCTCCGGGACAGAAATGAAAAACTGTTTTTT	CASSDLRDRNEKLFF
TRBD2	-	TRBJ2-3	TRBV7-9	TGTGCCAGCAGCTTAGTAGCGGGAGGGCCAAATACGCAGTATTTT	CASSLVAGGPNTQYF
-	once	TRBJ1-6	TRBV21-1	TGTGCCAGCAGCAAACGAAGGGGACAGGATAATTCACCCCTCCACTTT	CASSKRRGQDNSPLHF
-	-	TRBJ1-2	TRBV11-1	TGTGCCAGCAGCAGTCAGGACTATGGCTACACCTTC	CASSSQDYGYTF
TRBD1	-	TRBJ2-2	TRBV7-9	TGTGCCAGCAGCACCGGGACAGGGGGCGACACCGGGGAGCTGTTTTTT	CASSTGTGGDTGELFF
TRBD2	-	TRBJ2-3	TRBV6-4	TGTGCCAGCAGTGACTCACCCCCTAGCGGGGGCCGTAGCACAGATACGCAGTATTTT	CASSDSPPSGGRSTDTQYF
-	-	TRBJ1-2	TRBV5-4	TGTGCCAGCAGCTCCGGACAGAGGGCCTATGGCTACACCTTC	CASSSGQRAYGYTF
-	-	TRBJ2-2	TRBV6-5	TGTGCCAGCACCCCTTTGGGGGGGCCATCCGGGGAGCTGTTTTTT	CASTPLGGPSGELFF
-	few	TRBJ1-2	TRBV6-2/TRBV6-3	TGTGCCAGCAGTAAGGACAGCTACTATGGCTACACCTTC	CASSKDSYYGYTF
TRBD1	-	TRBJ1-5	TRBV30	TGTGCCTGGAGTGGTGGACAGGGGTATATTAAGCATTTT	CAWSGGQGYIKHF
-	-	TRBJ2-3	TRBV5-1	TGCGCCAGCAGCTTGGGGACTTCCACTAGCACAGATACGCAGTATTTT	CASSLGTSTSTDTQYF
-	-	TRBJ1-1	TRBV12-5	TGTGCTAGTGGTTTGGCCAATAACACTGAAGCTTTCTTT	CASGLANNTEAFF
-	once	TRBJ1-3	TRBV28	TGTGCCAGCAGGCCCAGGGGCGTCTCTGGAAACACCATATATTTT	CASRPRGVSGNTIYF
-	once	TRBJ1-4	TRBV3-1/TRBV3-2	TGTGCCAGCAGGCTCGGGCAGGGCCAAAAACTGTTTTTT	CASRLGQGQKLFF
TRBD1	-	TRBJ1-2	TRBV6-5	TGTGCCAGCAGTTTTTCTACCCGGACAGGGGGTGGCTACACCTTC	CASSFSTRTGGGYTF
-	-	TRBJ1-1	TRBV6-6	TGTGCCAGCAGCCCTACCCCGTTGACTGAAGCTTTCTTT	CASSPTPLTEAFF
TRBD1	-	TRBJ2-4	TRBV19	TGTGCCAGTAGTATATCGGACAGGGGGCCCTGGGCGAACATTCAGTACTTC	CASSISDRGPWANIQYF
-	-	TRBJ1-6	TRBV6-2/TRBV6-3	TGTGCCAGCAGTTACTCGGTGGCACCCTTCCACTTT	CASSYSVAPFHF
-	-	TRBJ1-2	TRBV9	TGTGCCAGCAGCGTAGAGGCGGGGTGGGGCTACACCTTC	CASSVEAGWGYTF